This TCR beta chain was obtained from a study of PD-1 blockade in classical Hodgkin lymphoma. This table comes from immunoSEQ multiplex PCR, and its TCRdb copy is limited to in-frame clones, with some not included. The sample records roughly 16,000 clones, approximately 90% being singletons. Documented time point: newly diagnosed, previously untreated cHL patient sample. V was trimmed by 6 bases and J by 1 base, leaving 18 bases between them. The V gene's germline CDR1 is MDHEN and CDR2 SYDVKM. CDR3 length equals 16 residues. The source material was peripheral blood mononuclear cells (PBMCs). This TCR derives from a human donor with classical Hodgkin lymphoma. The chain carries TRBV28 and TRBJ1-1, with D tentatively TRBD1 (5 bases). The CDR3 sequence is CASSQVRTLQNTEAFF. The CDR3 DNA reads TGTGCCAGCAGCCAAGTCCGGACACTTCAGAACACTGAAGCTTTCTTT.